The source of this T cell receptor (beta chain) is a study of OX40 agonist ivuxolimab in advanced cancers. Study-wide context: Dose-escalation cases comprised hepatocellular carcinoma, melanoma, renal cell or head and neck cancer.

This clone has just one count. The antigen is not known. Repertoires were generated with immunoSEQ multiplex PCR, while TCRdb's copy carries only in-frame clones and drops some. This sample has tens of thousands of clones, with approximately 86% found just once. The CDR3 runs 16 residues. Germline V lookup: CDR1 KGHSH, CDR2 LQKENI. The V gene lost 4 bases and the J gene lost 0 bases, with 12 bases spanning the gap. General study results and limits: There were, on average, more expanded clones in CD8+ T cells than in CD4+. The authors did not determine the antigen specificity of the expanded peripheral T cells.

The rearrangement links TRBV18 to TRBJ1-4, with D perhaps TRBD1 (5 bases). Sequences were derived from CD4+ or CD8+ T cells sorted from blood, sampled in a trial of the OX40 agonist ivuxolimab. This TCR was recovered from an adult with an advanced solid tumor such as melanoma, head and neck, liver or kidney cancer. CDR3 loop: CASSRRDSATNEKLFF. The CDR3, as DNA: TGTGCCAGCTCACGGAGAGACAGTGCAACTAATGAAAAACTGTTTTTT. The complete variable domain, with remaining parts taken from reference TRBV18 and TRBJ1-4, reads NAGVMQNPRHLVRRRGQEARLRCSPMKGHSHVYWYRQLPEEGLKFMVYLQKENIIDESGMPKERFSAEFPKEGPSILRIQQVVRGDSAAYFCASSRRDSATNEKLFFGSGTQLSVL.